This T cell receptor (beta chain) was identified during a study of naive and memory T cell subsets. With 5 bases removed from V and 6 bases from J, the gap between germline ends came to 14 bases. Germline CDR1 and CDR2: SGHRS and YFSETQ. This CDR3 has 14 amino acids. Amplification of ligated cDNA took four PCR rounds with SP2 and nested alpha and beta constant primers. MiXCR, run by TCRdb on the 5' RACE reads, gives a single entry per CDR3 protein. The data show around 56,000 distinct CDR3 sequences, 6% to 8% seen once. An oligonucleotide containing a UMI was ligated to the 3' end of TCR cDNA. RNA was extracted from roughly 2.5 ml of whole blood of healthy adults. Input was about 1 to 1000 ng of DNase-treated total RNA without cell sorting. General study results and limits: TCR transcript changes with activation or differentiation may affect this RNA method.

This clonotype was recorded at least ten times. Antigen specificity is unknown. The chain links TRBV5-1 to TRBJ1-4, with D unclear. This sequence originates from a female donor in good health. DNA of the CDR3: TGCGCCAGCAGTTACAATCGTCGGGATGAAAAACTGTTTTTT. Translation gives CASSYNRRDEKLFF.